These T cell receptor beta chains were read from a single sample in a study of T cells in Graves' hyperthyroidism and ophthalmopathy. TCRdb processed the multiplex PCR reads anew with MiXCR; each CDR3 protein has one entry. The profile covers roughly 150,000 distinct CDR3 sequences, with over 7.5% appearing a single time and less than 25% taken by the ten largest. Sequences were obtained from blood. The receptor set was obtained from a woman aged 18-29 years with Graves' hyperthyroidism that later progressed to Graves' ophthalmopathy. The CDR3 runs from the conserved cysteine through the conserved F or W. A D gene is named only where the DNA matches it firmly. Only part of the rows carry a size: once, few, many, or a class if the clone is expanded.

>many|TRBJ1-3|TRBV6-1|NA
TGTGCCAGCATCTCCCGGGCCTCTGGAAACACCATATATTTT
CASISRASGNTIYF
>NA|TRBJ2-1|TRBV5-4|TRBD1
TGTGCCAGCAGCTTGGGGCAGGGGGCGCAGGATGAGCAGTTCTTC
CASSLGQGAQDEQFF
>NA|TRBJ2-1|TRBV28|TRBD1
TGTGCCAGCACCGTACCAGGGGGCGTTGAGCAGTTCTTC
CASTVPGGVEQFF
>NA|TRBJ2-7|TRBV27|NA
TGTGCCAGCAGTTTATCTTCAGGGAACGAGCAGTACTTC
CASSLSSGNEQYF
>few|TRBJ1-5|TRBV19|NA
TGTGCCAGTAGTCCCCGGCACGGGGGCAATCAGCCCCAGCATTTT
CASSPRHGGNQPQHF
>many|TRBJ2-2|TRBV2|NA
TGTGCCAGCAGTGAAAATAGCGGGAACACCGGGGAGCTGTTTTTT
CASSENSGNTGELFF
>NA|TRBJ2-5|TRBV20-1|NA
TGCAGTGCTAGAGTAGCAGGGCCGGTCGGTTACTTC
CSARVAGPVGYF
>few|TRBJ2-1|TRBV29-1|NA
TGCAGCGTTGAGGGCGGGGTTATTGCCCGCAATGAGCAGTTCTTC
CSVEGGVIARNEQFF
>many|TRBJ2-1|TRBV6-2/TRBV6-3|NA
TGTGCCAGCAGTTCCTTCGGGACCTACAATGAGCAGTTCTTC
CASSSFGTYNEQFF
>many|TRBJ1-6|TRBV20-1|NA
TGCAGTGCTTATCAGTCAGCTTGGGGCTATAATTCACCCCTCCACTTT
CSAYQSAWGYNSPLHF
>NA|TRBJ2-2|TRBV14|NA
TGTGCCAGCAGCCAGGGAAGGGGGTACACCGGGGAGCTGTTTTTT
CASSQGRGYTGELFF
>many|TRBJ2-1|TRBV28|NA
TGTGCCAGCAGTTTACGGGGGAGCTCCTACAATGAGCAGTTCTTC
CASSLRGSSYNEQFF
>many|TRBJ2-5|TRBV6-1|TRBD2
TGTGCCAGCAGTGAAGGCTCGGGGGGATCTACGGAGACCCAGTACTTC
CASSEGSGGSTETQYF
>NA|TRBJ2-3|TRBV4-1|TRBD1
TGCGCCAGCAGTTTTAGGCCAGGGGGCCTAGATACGCAGTATTTT
CASSFRPGGLDTQYF
>many|TRBJ2-1|TRBV7-3|TRBD1
TGTGCCAGCAGCTTAACTGGGGACAGTTCCTACAATGAGCAGTTCTTC
CASSLTGDSSYNEQFF
>few|TRBJ2-7|TRBV7-6|TRBD2
TGTGCCAGCAGCTTAGAGGGGTCTAGCGGGGGGTACGAGCAGTACTTC
CASSLEGSSGGYEQYF
>NA|TRBJ2-1|TRBV2|TRBD2
TGTGCCAGCACTAGACTAGCGGGAGGAGCAACTGAGCAGTTCTTC
CASTRLAGGATEQFF
>many|TRBJ1-6|TRBV18|TRBD1
TGTGCCAGCTCACCTCGATCGGACCTTGGGACAGGATCTTCACCCCTCCACTTT
CASSPRSDLGTGSSPLHF
>many|TRBJ1-5|TRBV30|NA
TGTGCCTGGGCAGGGGATAGCAATCAGCCCCAGCATTTT
CAWAGDSNQPQHF
>many|TRBJ1-5|TRBV10-1|TRBD1
TGCGCCAGCAGCTCCGACAGGGGTCAGCCCCAGCATTTT
CASSSDRGQPQHF
>many|TRBJ1-1|TRBV6-1|TRBD1
TGTGCCAGCAGTTATATACCGGGACAGGGGGCGAACACTGAAGCTTTCTTT
CASSYIPGQGANTEAFF
>many|TRBJ1-6|TRBV30|NA
TGTGCCTGGCGGTCAGGGGATGAGTGGAATTCACCCCTCCACTTT
CAWRSGDEWNSPLHF
>many|TRBJ1-2|TRBV20-1|NA
TGCAGTGCGGTACGGGGTCTGAATGGCTACACCTTC
CSAVRGLNGYTF
>many|TRBJ2-3|TRBV7-2|NA
TGTGCCAGCAGCGAGGGGAACGGCGGGATGACCACAGATACGCAGTATTTT
CASSEGNGGMTTDTQYF
>NA|TRBJ1-4|TRBV9|NA
TGTGCCAGCAGTTCCGACCAGTCGAATAATGAAAAACTGTTTTTT
CASSSDQSNNEKLFF
>many|TRBJ2-3|TRBV12-3/TRBV12-4|TRBD1
TGTGCCAGCAGCCAGTCAACAGGGGAAAATACGCAGTATTTT
CASSQSTGENTQYF
>many|TRBJ1-1|TRBV7-9|NA
TGTGCCAGCAGCTTTCAAGGGGGGCTAAGCTCCACTGAAGCTTTCTTT
CASSFQGGLSSTEAFF
>many|TRBJ1-5|TRBV19|NA
TGTGCCAGTAGTATACAGCGTGATAGCAATCAGCCCCAGCATTTT
CASSIQRDSNQPQHF
>many|TRBJ2-1|TRBV27|NA
TGTGCCAGCAGTACTCTAGCGTCCCCGTACAATGAGCAGTTCTTC
CASSTLASPYNEQFF
>many|TRBJ2-7|TRBV5-6|TRBD1
TGTGCCAGTCGCACAGGGGGCGACGAGCAGTACTTC
CASRTGGDEQYF
>many|TRBJ1-2|TRBV20-1|TRBD1
TGCAGTGCTAGTGCGGGACAGAGATATGGCTACACCTTC
CSASAGQRYGYTF
>many|TRBJ1-4|TRBV20-1|NA
TGCAGTGCTAGAGATCTTGGGGTGGGAGTTGAAAAACTGTTTTTT
CSARDLGVGVEKLFF
>many|TRBJ1-1|TRBV7-9|NA
TGTGCCAGCAGCCCCCTGACAGTTAACACTGAAGCTTTCTTT
CASSPLTVNTEAFF
>NA|TRBJ1-2|TRBV2|TRBD1
TGTGCCAGCAGTTTCGGGACAGTAGCCCACTATGGCTACACCTTC
CASSFGTVAHYGYTF
>many|TRBJ1-5|TRBV19|NA
TGTGCCAGTAGTTCGACAGCGTTGAGCAATCAGCCCCAGCATTTT
CASSSTALSNQPQHF
>many|TRBJ2-2|TRBV7-9|TRBD2
TGTGCCAGCAGCTTAGCCACTAGCGGGGACACCGGGGAGCTGTTTTTT
CASSLATSGDTGELFF
>many|TRBJ1-1|TRBV19|NA
TGTGCCAGTAGTATAGAGGACGTCCGGGCAGATCAAGGTGAAGCTTTCTTT
CASSIEDVRADQGEAFF
>many|TRBJ2-4|TRBV29-1|NA
TGCAGCGTTGAGTCAGGCGCCAAAAACATTCAGTACTTC
CSVESGAKNIQYF
>many|TRBJ2-3|TRBV29-1|TRBD2
TGCAGCTTCGTCGGGACTAGCGGATTCACAGATACGCAGTATTTT
CSFVGTSGFTDTQYF
>many|TRBJ1-1|TRBV18|NA
TGTGCCAGCTCACCGGAAAGAAGGAACACTGAAGCTTTCTTT
CASSPERRNTEAFF
>many|TRBJ2-7|TRBV7-9|NA
TGTGCCAGCAGCTTTGAGGCAGGCGGTTACGAGCAGTACTTC
CASSFEAGGYEQYF
>many|TRBJ2-7|TRBV27|NA
TGTGCCAGCAGTTCCCACTACGAGCAGTACTTC
CASSSHYEQYF
>many|TRBJ2-2|TRBV7-9|TRBD2
TGTGCCAGCAGCCCGACTAGCGTAGCCACCGGGGAGCTGTTTTTT
CASSPTSVATGELFF
>many|TRBJ1-1|TRBV4-1|TRBD1
TGCGCCAGCAGCAACCGGGACAGGGGGCTCAGCCCGAACACTGAAGCTTTCTTT
CASSNRDRGLSPNTEAFF
>many|TRBJ1-1|TRBV20-1|TRBD1
TGCAGTGCAAAGACAGGGGCGGACACTGAAGCTTTCTTT
CSAKTGADTEAFF
>many|TRBJ1-1|TRBV27|TRBD1
TGTGCCAGCAGTCAACAGGGGACGGTCACTGAAGCTTTCTTT
CASSQQGTVTEAFF
>NA|TRBJ1-2|TRBV30|NA
TGTGCCTGGAGCCCTGGGGGGGCGGTAGGCTACACCTTC
CAWSPGGAVGYTF